The text below deals with one T cell receptor beta chain. It lacks a known antigen. The record has no base qualities; no much larger clone is one base away. One collaborating source in Seattle enrolled patients while the patients were actively infected and followed the patients over time throughout the course of disease. Collaborating institutions collected whole blood in K2EDTA tubes following their own protocols. For TCRbeta analysis, collaborator samples were shipped as frozen whole blood, as isolated PBMCs, or as DNA extracted from either sample type. Including cysteine and phenylalanine, the CDR3 has 13 amino acids. Just CDR3 DNA is preserved here, 39 bases in frame from base 1. Relative to germline, V is 8 bases shorter and J is 7 bases shorter, with 17 bases between their ends. Reading the germline V gene (reference sequence) gives CDR1 SEHNR and CDR2 FQNEAQ. This sample was taken from a study of blood T cell repertoires in COVID-19 (dated by TCRdb to 2020 to 2022). Notes on the research overall: The collaborator samples originated in the United States, Italy and Spain and spanned the acute and convalescent phases of COVID-19. The prospective study material was composed of cDNA or gDNA derived from T cells, B-cell-depleted T cells, or PBMCs. The dataset comprised deeply sampled blood TCRbeta repertoires from subjects exposed to, actively infected with, or recovered from COVID-19. A freely available public database, intended as a resource for researchers studying the immune response to SARS-CoV-2, is where the repertoires were released. The samples were drawn from the first 160 participants of the ongoing ImmuneRACE study and from 950 to 1,500 subjects provided by 6 global collaborators. Nearly every sample came with metadata listing a de-identified subject ID, COVID-19 status, age in years and sex. Where available, HLA class I and class II types were taken from metadata supplied by the sample provider and were not determined by assay-based typing. Results the study describes overall, beyond this receptor: How much clinical and demographic metadata was included differed by source and by participant, and the metadata was provided uncurated.

The immunoSEQ Assay, a bias-controlled multiplex PCR, was used to amplify TCRbeta CDR3 regions from genomic DNA. The original methods were these. Within the assay, amplification of reference gene primers was used to estimate how many nucleated cells each sample contained. Sequence reads were collapsed and filtered to measure the absolute abundance of every unique TCRbeta CDR3 rearrangement. For each sample, productive Simpson clonality was calculated as the square root of Simpson's diversity index across productive rearrangements. What TCRdb holds here is the immuneACCESS table cut down to in-frame rearrangements. Part of the clones is not present; checked against another copy, under half of the missing clones reflect an unresolved V gene, and the others are unexplained. V and J calls and clone size are given by that table; D and trimming were obtained from the DNA. The sample table shows 170,000 or so clones, and roughly four fifths are seen once. The top ten hold more than 7.5% of the sample.

Sequencing was done on a sample of peripheral blood. The TCR originated in a woman aged 70 to 79 with COVID-19, enrolled during active disease. The chain employs TRBV7-9 and TRBJ1-2, with no confident D gene call. The sequenced DNA: TGTGCCAGCCAACCATATATAAACAGTGGCTACACCTTC. Translated, it gives CASQPYINSGYTF.